This entry concerns a single TCR beta chain. Its antigen is still unknown. Measured with immunoSEQ multiplex PCR; TCRdb has only the in-frame clones, and not every one. This repertoire shows tens of thousands of clones, roughly 86% found once; its top ten account for 7.8%. Germline values: CDR1 MNHNY, CDR2 SVGAGI (reference sequence). This CDR3 is 14 amino acids long. The V end was cut by 0 bases, the J end by 1 base, with 6 bases between. The data are from a study of T cell responses to AZD1222 COVID-19 vaccine. Study-wide context: Analysis merged second doses at about 4 or about 12 weeks. Findings and limits, study-wide: Most donors were white British, females outnumbered males, and clonal diversity was possibly underestimated.

This specimen consisted of peripheral blood, obtained on day 0 of AZD1222 vaccination. The chain uses TRBV6-6 and TRBJ1-1; D not resolved. The TCR originated in an adult in good health. In DNA, the CDR3 is TGTGCCAGCAGTTACTCCATAAGGAACACTGAAGCTTTCTTT. This gives the protein CASSYSIRNTEAFF.